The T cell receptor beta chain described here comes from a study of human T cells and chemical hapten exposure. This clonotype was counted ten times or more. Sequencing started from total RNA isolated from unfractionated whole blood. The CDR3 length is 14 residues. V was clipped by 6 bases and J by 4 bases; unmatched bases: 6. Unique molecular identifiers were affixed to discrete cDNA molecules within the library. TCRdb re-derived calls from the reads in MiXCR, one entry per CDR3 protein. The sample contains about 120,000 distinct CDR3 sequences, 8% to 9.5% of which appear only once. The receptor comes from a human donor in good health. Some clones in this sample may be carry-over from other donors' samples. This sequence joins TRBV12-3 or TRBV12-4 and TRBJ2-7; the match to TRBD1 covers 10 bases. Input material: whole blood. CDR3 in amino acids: CASSGQGGSYEQYF. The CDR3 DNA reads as TGTGCCAGCAGCGGACAGGGGGGATCGTACGAGCAGTACTTC.